The clone carrying this T cell receptor beta chain was seen many times. What it binds is not known. Germline V gene sequence: CDR1 SEHNR, CDR2 FQNEAQ (reference sequence). The CDR3 loop spans 21 amino acids. Trimming took 2 bases from V and 0 from J; bases not matched to a gene: 13. A sample-barcoded 5' primer and a J-beta primer mix were used in a second PCR of about 7 to 12 cycles. From each sample, at least 2.5 million paired-end reads containing CDR3 were obtained. TCRdb itself ran the 5' RACE reads through MiXCR, one entry per CDR3 protein. The table lists about 290,000 distinct CDR3 sequences, roughly 26% of them singletons, with 29% in the top ten. The sample comes from a study of blood T cells in healthy people across ages. Whole-study results and caveats: Any changes in expanded clonotypes were possibly confounded, as donor CMV status remained unknown.

Every donor gave around 10 milliliters of peripheral blood. A minimum of 7 million PBMCs was isolated per sample. Sample: blood. The chain joins TRBV7-9 to TRBJ2-1; 13 nucleotides match TRBD2. This clonotype was obtained from a woman aged 70-85 years in good health. The CDR3 is CASSLFQPGLAGNSSYNEQFF. DNA of the CDR3: TGTGCCAGCAGCTTATTTCAGCCGGGACTAGCGGGGAATAGCTCCTACAATGAGCAGTTCTTC.